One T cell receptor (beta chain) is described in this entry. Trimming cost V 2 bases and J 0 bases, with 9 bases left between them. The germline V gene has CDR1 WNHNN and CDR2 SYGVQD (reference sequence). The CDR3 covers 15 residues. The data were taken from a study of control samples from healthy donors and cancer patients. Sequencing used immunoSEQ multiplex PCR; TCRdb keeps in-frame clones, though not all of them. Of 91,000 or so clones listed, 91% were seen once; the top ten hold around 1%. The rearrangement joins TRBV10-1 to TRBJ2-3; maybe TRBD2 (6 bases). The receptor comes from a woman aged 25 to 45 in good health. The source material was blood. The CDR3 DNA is TGCGCCAGCAGTGAGGTAGCGGCAAGCACAGATACGCAGTATTTT. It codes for CASSEVAASTDTQYF.